Presented here are 32 T cell receptor beta chains from one specimen sequenced in a study of OX40 agonist ivuxolimab in advanced cancers. Generated by immunoSEQ multiplex PCR, the TCRdb table keeps only in-frame clones and is missing some. This table holds approximately 89,000 clones, approximately 90% found once. The sequencing here drew on CD4+ or CD8+ T cells sorted from blood, taken in a trial of the OX40 agonist ivuxolimab. All receptors derive from an adult with an advanced solid tumor such as melanoma, head and neck, liver or kidney cancer.

The chain recombines TRBV5-4 with TRBJ1-1; D uncertain. This CDR3 has 14 residues. The germline V gene encodes CDR1 SGHNT and CDR2 YYREEE (reference sequence). With 0 bases removed from V and 1 base from J, the gap between germline ends came to 7 bases. In DNA, the CDR3 is TGTGCCAGCAGCTTGGGCCTCGGGAACACTGAAGCTTTCTTT. It codes for CASSLGLGNTEAFF. The full variable domain, in which reference TRBV5-4 and TRBJ1-1 provide the parts outside the CDR3, is ETGVTQSPTHLIKTRGQQVTLRCSSQSGHNTVSWYQQALGQGPQFIFQYYREEENGRGNFPPRFSGLQFPNYSSELNVNALELDDSALYLCASSLGLGNTEAFFGQGTRLTVV.

This chain links TRBV19 with TRBJ2-5, with D perhaps matching TRBD1 (6 bases). Germline lookup yields CDR1 LNHDA and CDR2 SQIVND (reference sequence). V was trimmed by 3 bases and J by 2 bases, leaving 19 bases between them. This CDR3 comprises 17 residues. CDR3 loop: CASSIPVWEQGQETQYF. The DNA of the CDR3 is TGTGCCAGTAGTATCCCGGTTTGGGAACAGGGTCAAGAGACCCAGTACTTC.

The chain couples TRBV11-2 to TRBJ2-1, with TRBD2 matching 9 bases. CDR1 is SGHAT, CDR2 FQNNGV, per germline. V lost 4 bases, J lost 4 bases, and 5 bases stayed unmatched. The CDR3 loop spans 15 amino acids. The CDR3 region is CASSSRSGGYNEQFF. The CDR3 nucleotides read TGTGCCAGCAGCTCGCGTAGCGGGGGATACAATGAGCAGTTCTTC.

The chain links TRBV7-6 to TRBJ2-7; no firm D call. CDR3 length: 13 amino acids. V dropped 2 bases and J dropped 5 bases, with 10 bases sitting between them. The germline V gene encodes CDR1 SGHVS and CDR2 FNYEAQ. The CDR3 loop reads CASSLSRVDEQYF. The CDR3 DNA reads TGTGCCAGCAGCTTAAGTAGGGTTGACGAGCAGTACTTC. Using reference TRBV7-6 and TRBJ2-7 for the parts outside the CDR3, the full variable domain is GAGVSQSPRYKVTKRGQDVALRCDPISGHVSLYWYRQALGQGPEFLTYFNYEAQQDKSGLPNDRFSAERPEGSISTLTIQRTEQRDSAMYRCASSLSRVDEQYFGPGTRLTVT.

The chain is built from TRBV7-2 and TRBJ1-2; 9 nucleotides agree with TRBD1. Germline values: CDR1 SGHTA, CDR2 FQGNSA. The CDR3 has 12 residues. V shed 4 bases and J 7 bases; nucleotides not matched to a gene: 1. CDR3: CASSWGQGGYTF. CDR3 in DNA: TGTGCCAGCAGCTGGGGACAGGGTGGCTACACCTTC.

This chain links TRBV19 with TRBJ2-3, with D tentatively TRBD2 (6 bases). Trimming left V 8 bases short and J 5 bases short, with 8 bases between. Germline V gene data show CDR1 as LNHDA and CDR2 as SQIVND (reference sequence). This CDR3 has 11 amino acids. The CDR3: CASSAGDTQYF. The CDR3 bases are TGTGCCAGTTCAGCGGGAGATACGCAGTATTTT.

The rearrangement joins TRBV11-1 to TRBJ2-1, with 10 bases identical to TRBD1. Trimming removed 8 bases from V and 1 base from J; junction bases left unmatched: 17. In germline, CDR1 is SGHAT, CDR2 FQDESV (reference sequence). The CDR3 totals 19 residues. For the CDR3, the DNA is TGTGCCAGCGGACCTTTAGCAGCGGGACAGGGGATTTCCTACAATGAGCAGTTCTTC. Translating it yields CASGPLAAGQGISYNEQFF.

This clone was found a few times. The genes are TRBV6-1 and TRBJ2-7; 12 bases match TRBD2. Trimming took 5 bases from V and 6 from J; bases not matched to a gene: 8. This CDR3 comprises 15 residues. Germline CDR1 MNHNS, CDR2 SASEGT. The DNA of the CDR3 is TGTGCCAGCAGTCATTCTAGCGGGGGGGATTTCGAGCAGTACTTC. This sequence encodes CASSHSSGGDFEQYF.

The chain combines TRBV27 with TRBJ2-2; 7 bases are shared with TRBD2. The junction had 10 bases not matched to a gene; V was cut back by 0 bases and J by 0 bases. From germline, CDR1 is MNHEY and CDR2 SMNVEV (reference sequence). The CDR3 is 19 amino acids. CDR3 DNA sequence: TGTGCCAGCAGTTTATCAGGCCCCTGGCTAGCGGCGAACACCGGGGAGCTGTTTTTT. Translated: CASSLSGPWLAANTGELFF.

This clone was found once. The CDR3 region is CASSSRLDRVKSPLHF. CDR3 sequence (DNA): TGTGCCAGCAGCTCCCGGTTAGACAGGGTTAAATCACCCCTCCACTTT. V and J are TRBV7-6 and TRBJ1-6; 7 bases align to TRBD1. This CDR3 has 16 residues. In germline, CDR1 is SGHVS, CDR2 FNYEAQ. Trimming took 4 bases from V and 10 from J; bases not matched to a gene: 13.

This clone came up once. J is TRBJ2-7 and V is TRBV19; D unresolved. The length of the CDR3 is 11 residues. CDR1 is LNHDA, CDR2 SQIVND, per germline (reference sequence). Trimming removed 1 base at V and 4 bases at J, with 2 bases between. The CDR3 DNA reads as TGTGCCAGTAGTATAGGATACGAGCAGTACTTC. This codes for CASSIGYEQYF.

The J gene is TRBJ2-2, the V gene TRBV2, with a weak D call TRBD2 (5 bases). V lost 3 bases and J 6 bases, leaving 14 bases between the germline ends. CDR1 is SNHLY, CDR2 FYNNEI, per germline. The CDR3 consists of 15 residues. The CDR3 nucleotides are TGTGCCAGCAGTGAGGCCCAGGTGGGAGCCGGGGAGCTGTTTTTT. Translated, it gives CASSEAQVGAGELFF.

The chain couples TRBV7-8 to TRBJ1-2; D gene unclear. Germline CDR1 reads SGHVS; CDR2 reads FQNEAQ. The CDR3 runs 12 residues. Trimming took 1 base from V and 7 from J, leaving 7 bases between them. The CDR3 bases are TGTGCCAGCAGCTTAGGGCAGTCTGGCTACACCTTC. It translates to CASSLGQSGYTF. The complete variable domain, with remaining parts taken from reference TRBV7-8 and TRBJ1-2, reads GAGVSQSPRYKVAKRGQDVALRCDPISGHVSLFWYQQALGQGPEFLTYFQNEAQLDKSGLPSDRFFAERPEGSVSTLKIQRTQQEDSAVYLCASSLGQSGYTFGSGTRLTVV.

This chain joins TRBV6-5 and TRBJ2-7, with D tentatively TRBD1 (6 bases). Trimming shortened V by 6 bases and J by 6 bases, and 15 bases separated the two germline ends. The CDR3 covers 13 residues. Germline V gene lookup returns CDR1 MNHEY and CDR2 SVGAGI. The chain's CDR3 is CASRQPRDTEQYF. The DNA of the CDR3 is TGTGCCAGCAGGCAACCTCGGGACACCGAGCAGTACTTC.

The genes are TRBV2 and TRBJ1-5; 7 bases align to TRBD1. Germline V CDR1 and CDR2: SNHLY, FYNNEI. The CDR3 contains 17 residues. The J segment lost 4 bases and the V segment lost 4 bases, leaving 13 bases of the junction unmatched. The CDR3 loop reads CASSGQGSLAGNQPQHF. Written as DNA, the CDR3 is TGTGCCAGCAGTGGACAGGGCTCCCTAGCTGGGAATCAGCCCCAGCATTTT.

V and J are TRBV4-1 and TRBJ2-1, with 12 bases matching TRBD2. The CDR3 runs 16 residues. Germline loops: CDR1 MGHRA, CDR2 YSYEKL. The ends lost 0 bases at V and 8 bases at J; junction bases unmatched: 5. The CDR3 region has the DNA TGCGCCAGCAGCCAAGATCGGCTAGCGGGGGGGGATGAGCAGTTCTTC. Translation gives CASSQDRLAGGDEQFF.

The chain combines TRBV19 with TRBJ1-6; maybe TRBD1 (6 bases). CDR3 length: 15 residues. V was pared by 3 bases and J by 5 bases, with 11 bases between. CDR1 is LNHDA and CDR2 is SQIVND in the germline V gene (reference sequence). CDR3 in amino acids: CASSIGQRNNSPLHF. DNA of the CDR3: TGTGCCAGTAGTATTGGACAGAGGAATAATTCACCCCTCCACTTT. The full variable domain, its missing parts supplied by reference TRBV19 and TRBJ1-6, is DGGITQSPKYLFRKEGQNVTLSCEQNLNHDAMYWYRQDPGQGLRLIYYSQIVNDFQKGDIAEGYSVSREKKESFPLTVTSAQKNPTAFYLCASSIGQRNNSPLHFGNGTRLTVT.

CDR3 in amino acids: CASSRRGQRGSTDTQYF. In DNA form, the CDR3 reads TGTGCCAGCAGCCGGAGGGGGCAGCGGGGGAGCACAGATACGCAGTATTTT. The chain carries TRBV7-2 and TRBJ2-3; maybe TRBD2 (8 bases). Germline V gives CDR1 SGHTA, CDR2 FQGNSA. Trimming removed 5 bases from V and 0 bases from J, with 18 bases in between. The CDR3 extends over 17 amino acids.

The chain employs TRBV9 and TRBJ1-2, with TRBD1 identical over 7 bases. The CDR3 is 13 amino acids. V was pared by 0 bases and J by 8 bases, with 4 bases of the junction left unmatched. CDR1 and CDR2 from the germline V gene are SGDLS and YYNGEE. The DNA for the CDR3 is TGTGCCAGCAGCGTAGGGGACAGACGGGGCTACACCTTC. Its protein is CASSVGDRRGYTF.

The chain has TRBV6-5 and TRBJ2-5; 8 bases are a match to TRBD2. The CDR3 consists of 15 residues. Trimming took 6 bases from V and 1 from J; bases not matched to a gene: 7. Germline V gives CDR1 MNHEY, CDR2 SVGAGI. The CDR3 coding sequence is TGTGCCAGCAGCCGAAGCGGGGGCTCCCAAGAGACCCAGTACTTC. This sequence encodes CASSRSGGSQETQYF.

The genes are TRBV9 and TRBJ2-7; TRBD2 might be the D (6 bases). This CDR3 has 15 amino acids. V was shortened by 0 bases and J by 1 base, with 11 bases between the two germline ends. Germline V gives CDR1 SGDLS, CDR2 YYNGEE. The DNA for the CDR3 is TGTGCCAGCAGCGTAGCGGCGGGGCCTTCCTACGAGCAGTACTTC. This codes for CASSVAAGPSYEQYF.

J is TRBJ2-5 and V is TRBV5-5, with 10 bases lining up with TRBD1. Germline assignment: CDR1 SGHKS and CDR2 YYEKEE (reference sequence). With V trimmed by 0 bases and J by 1 base, 6 bases remained unmatched. This CDR3 has 17 amino acids. The CDR3 region has the DNA TGTGCCAGCAGCTTGGGCCCGGGACAGGGGAGCCAAGAGACCCAGTACTTC. Its protein is CASSLGPGQGSQETQYF. Full variable domain (remainder filled in from reference TRBV5-5 and TRBJ2-5): DAGVTQSPTHLIKTRGQQVTLRCSPISGHKSVSWYQQVLGQGPQFIFQYYEKEERGRGNFPDRFSARQFPNYSSELNVNALLLGDSALYLCASSLGPGQGSQETQYFGPGTRLLVL.

This sequence joins TRBV9 and TRBJ1-6; D uncertain. CDR3 size: 16 residues. The germline V and J ends were trimmed by 0 bases and 0 bases, with 7 bases remaining between them. CDR1 and CDR2 from the germline V gene are SGDLS and YYNGEE. CDR3 sequence reads: CASSVDSSSYNSPLHF. DNA of the CDR3: TGTGCCAGCAGCGTAGACAGTAGCTCCTATAATTCACCCCTCCACTTT. Full variable domain (missing parts from reference TRBV9 and TRBJ1-6): DSGVTQTPKHLITATGQRVTLRCSPRSGDLSVYWYQQSLDQGLQFLIQYYNGEERAKGNILERFSAQQFPDLHSELNLSSLELGDSALYFCASSVDSSSYNSPLHFGNGTRLTVT.

This clone has just a few counts. The chain has TRBV2 and TRBJ2-3; D is uncertain. This CDR3 contains 13 residues. V gave up 9 bases and J gave up 3 bases, with 13 bases separating them. Germline V lookup: CDR1 SNHLY, CDR2 FYNNEI. CDR3 nucleotides: TGTGCCAGTCGGTATGGGGTTACAGATACGCAGTATTTT. Protein sequence: CASRYGVTDTQYF.

The sample holds a few counts of this clone. The rearrangement links TRBV11-2 to TRBJ1-1; 7 bases are shared with TRBD1. V lost 0 bases to trimming and J lost 11 bases; unmatched junction nucleotides: 6. Germline CDR1 and CDR2: SGHAT and FQNNGV. CDR3 length equals 13 residues. In nucleotides, the CDR3 is TGTGCCAGCAGCTTAGAGACCGGGACAGCGGCTTTCTTT. Its protein product is CASSLETGTAAFF.

V usage is TRBV6-1 and J usage is TRBJ2-7, with 9 bases lining up with TRBD1. This CDR3 spans 15 amino acids. Germline V lookup: CDR1 MNHNS, CDR2 SASEGT. V trimming: 8 bases; J trimming: 5 bases; junction bases outside the gene matches: 13. The CDR3 coding sequence is TGTGCCAGCCATGCGAAGGGACAGGGCTCTCACGAGCAGTACTTC. Amino acids: CASHAKGQGSHEQYF.

Worth noting for this clone: The junction does not match germline at one end; this may be a read error. The CDR3 DNA sequence: TGCGCCAGCAGCTCTTCGACTAGCGGGGGGCAAGGGACCCAGTACTTC. Protein product: CASSSSTSGGQGTQYF. The V and J genes are TRBV5-1 and TRBJ2-5; TRBD2 agrees at 13 bases. CDR1 and CDR2 (germline): SGHRS, YFSETQ. The CDR3 length is 16 residues.

The V call is TRBV11-1, the J call TRBJ2-3, with 8 nucleotides matching TRBD2. The trim removed 5 bases at V and 4 bases at J, leaving 14 bases unmatched. This CDR3 comprises 17 residues. Germline CDR1 reads SGHAT; CDR2 reads FQDESV (reference sequence). The CDR3, as DNA: TGTGCCAGCAGCATCCCGGCAATCCGCGGGGGGTCAGATACGCAGTATTTT. It is translated as CASSIPAIRGGSDTQYF.

The chain recombines TRBV4-3 with TRBJ1-1; D ambiguous. V lost 2 bases and J 1 base, leaving 8 bases between the germline ends. The CDR3 has 14 residues. Germline V CDR1 and CDR2: LGHNA, YSLEER. CDR3 residues: CASSQFESNTEAFF. DNA of the CDR3: TGCGCCAGCAGCCAATTTGAATCGAACACTGAAGCTTTCTTT.

In regard to this clone: One junction end does not reproduce the germline sequence, and a read error may be involved. The chain joins TRBV19 to TRBJ1-6, with D maybe TRBD1 (5 bases). This CDR3 is built from 17 residues. CDR1 and CDR2 (germline): LNHDA, SQIVND (reference sequence). DNA for the CDR3: TGTGCCAGTAGTATAGGGGCGTCGGGAGGGGATAACTCACCCCTCCACTTT. This codes for CASSIGASGGDNSPLHF.

The chain has TRBV6-1 and TRBJ2-3, with 8 positions matching TRBD1. Germline loops: CDR1 MNHNS, CDR2 SASEGT. V dropped 6 bases and J dropped 5; count of bases not matched to a gene: 10. CDR3 length: 15 residues. Written as DNA, the CDR3 is TGTGCCAGCAGCGTGGACAGGGTAGGTGGAGATACGCAGTATTTT. Translating it yields CASSVDRVGGDTQYF.

The chain combines TRBV6-5 with TRBJ1-1, with D unresolved. The CDR3 sequence is 15 residues long. Trimming shortened V by 0 bases and J by 3 bases, and 11 bases separated the two germline ends. CDR1 and CDR2 (germline): MNHEY, SVGAGI. The CDR3 here is CASSYSRSGDTEAFF. The CDR3, as DNA: TGTGCCAGCAGTTACTCGCGGTCGGGTGACACTGAAGCTTTCTTT.